Below are 31 T cell receptor beta chains sequenced from a single sample in a study of beta chain features in type 1 diabetes. cDNA synthesis used the whole RNA isolate, giving expressed TCRB sequences. Sequencing used immunoSEQ multiplex PCR; TCRdb keeps in-frame clones, though not all of them. The sample lists 300,000 to 350,000 clones, 6.5% to 10% occurring once. The material sequenced was central memory CD4+ T cells from blood. These receptors all come from a woman between 18 and 29 years old in good health.

Concerning this clone itself: Other DNA sequences in the same sample also yield this CDR3. This rearrangement joins TRBV28 to TRBJ2-4, with D possibly called TRBD1 or TRBD2 (5 bases each). The germline gives CDR1 MDHEN, CDR2 SYDVKM. This CDR3 has 14 residues. Trimming pared 3 bases from V and 0 bases from J, leaving 6 bases between. The CDR3, as DNA: TGTGCCAGCAGTTTTGGGGGAGCCAAAAACATTCAGTACTTC. This encodes CASSFGGAKNIQYF.

This clone was seen a handful of times. Other DNA sequences in the same sample also yield this CDR3. The CDR3 DNA reads TGTGCCAGCAGCAGCAGAAACGAGCAGTTCTTC. Its translation: CASSSRNEQFF. The rearrangement uses TRBV5-4 and TRBJ2-1; D remains ambiguous. The CDR3 sequence is 11 residues long. Trimming removed 4 bases from V and 10 bases from J, with 9 bases in between. CDR1 and CDR2 (germline): SGHNT, YYREEE (reference sequence). The full variable domain, its missing parts supplied by reference TRBV5-4 and TRBJ2-1, is ETGVTQSPTHLIKTRGQQVTLRCSSQSGHNTVSWYQQALGQGPQFIFQYYREEENGRGNFPPRFSGLQFPNYSSELNVNALELDDSALYLCASSSRNEQFFGPGTRLTVL.

This clone was counted a few times. The chain links TRBV12-5 to TRBJ2-3, with 10 bases fitting TRBD2. Germline V gene lookup returns CDR1 LGHNT and CDR2 FRNRAP. This CDR3 is built from 15 residues. With V trimmed by 6 bases and J by 8 bases, 11 bases remained unmatched. CDR3 sequence reads: CASGRGLAGDRTQYF. In DNA form, the CDR3 reads TGTGCTAGTGGCCGCGGGCTAGCGGGAGATCGTACGCAGTATTTT.

The DNA for the CDR3 is TGTGCCAGCAGCCAATTTTACACTGAAGCTTTCTTT. Its protein product is CASSQFYTEAFF. J is TRBJ1-1 and V is TRBV4-2, with unresolved D. This CDR3 is built from 12 residues. CDR1 and CDR2 (germline): LGHNA, YNFKEQ. Trimming shortened V by 2 bases and J by 3 bases, and 4 bases separated the two germline ends.

The chain has TRBV5-4 and TRBJ1-1; 8 positions agree with TRBD1. The CDR3 spans 15 residues. Germline CDR1 is SGHNT and CDR2 is YYREEE (reference sequence). With V trimmed by 0 bases and J by 4 bases, 5 bases remained unmatched. CDR3 DNA sequence: TGTGCCAGCAGCTTGGGACAGGGGATCGGCACTGAAGCTTTCTTT. This encodes CASSLGQGIGTEAFF.

This clone has more than one count but fewer than ten. V is TRBV9 and J is TRBJ1-1; D is ambiguous. Germline V gives CDR1 SGDLS, CDR2 YYNGEE. CDR3 length equals 14 residues. Trimming removed 4 bases from V and 1 base from J, with 11 bases in between. The CDR3 loop reads CASSNGRGNTEAFF. CDR3 nucleotides: TGTGCCAGCAGCAATGGACGGGGGAACACTGAAGCTTTCTTT.

For this clone: Other DNA sequences in this sample translate to the same CDR3. The rearrangement uses TRBV7-9 and TRBJ2-7, with 9 bases identical to TRBD1. Germline CDR1 and CDR2: SEHNR and FQNEAQ (reference sequence). The CDR3 length is 14 residues. With 4 bases clipped from V and 4 bases from J, the junction kept 5 bases outside the gene matches. CDR3 nucleotide sequence: TGTGCCAGCAGCTCACAGGGGGCTGGGTACGAGCAGTACTTC. Its protein product is CASSSQGAGYEQYF. Using reference TRBV7-9 and TRBJ2-7 for the parts outside the CDR3, the full variable domain is DTGVSQNPRHKITKRGQNVTFRCDPISEHNRLYWYRQTLGQGPEFLTYFQNEAQLEKSRLLSDRFSAERPKGSFSTLEIQRTEQGDSAMYLCASSSQGAGYEQYFGPGTRLTVT.

In its sample, this clone was seen many times. The chain links TRBV18 to TRBJ1-2; 10 nucleotides match TRBD1. The CDR3 is made up of 14 amino acids. Trimming removed 2 bases from V and 6 bases from J; junction bases left unmatched: 3. The V gene's germline CDR1 is KGHSH and CDR2 LQKENI. The CDR3 is CASSPSGQGNGYTF. As DNA, the CDR3 is TGTGCCAGCTCACCATCGGGACAGGGGAATGGCTACACCTTC.

This clone appeared a few times. The sample carries other DNA sequences with the same CDR3. The V call is TRBV7-2, the J call TRBJ1-5; the D is unclear. This CDR3 is built from 12 residues. CDR1 SGHTA and CDR2 FQGNSA come from the germline V gene. Trimming cost V 1 base and J 6 bases, with 4 bases left between them. The CDR3 sequence is CASSLVGQPQHF. The CDR3 nucleotides read TGTGCCAGCAGCTTAGTAGGTCAGCCCCAGCATTTT.

Details on this clone: A much larger clone sits a single nucleotide away, making a read error possible. This chain uses TRBV5-6 with TRBJ2-3, with 8 bases lining up with TRBD1. With 4 bases clipped from V and 4 bases from J, the junction kept 5 bases outside the gene matches. This CDR3 has 14 amino acids. The germline V gene has CDR1 SGHDT and CDR2 YYEEEE. The CDR3 sequence is CASSRAQGADTQYF. In DNA, the CDR3 is TGTGCCAGCAGCCGAGCACAGGGGGCAGATACGCAGTATTTT. Drawing the rest from reference TRBV5-6 and TRBJ2-3, the complete variable domain is DAGVTQSPTHLIKTRGQQVTLRCSPKSGHDTVSWYQQALGQGPQFIFQYYEEEERQRGNFPDRFSGHQFPNYSSELNVNALLLGDSALYLCASSRAQGADTQYFGPGTRLTVL.

In its sample, this clone was seen a few times. J is TRBJ2-2 and V is TRBV27, with 12 bases that match TRBD2. With 6 bases clipped from V and 0 bases from J, the junction kept 11 bases outside the gene matches. Germline values: CDR1 MNHEY, CDR2 SMNVEV (reference sequence). The CDR3 is 19 residues long. The CDR3 nucleotides are TGTGCCAGCAGAATCCTAGCGGGAGGGCCCTATTCGAACACCGGGGAGCTGTTTTTT. Its translation: CASRILAGGPYSNTGELFF.

This clone was seen repeatedly, ten times or more. The chain recombines TRBV28 with TRBJ1-1; D ambiguous. V lost 4 bases, J lost 11 bases, and 11 bases lay in between. The CDR3 extends over 11 amino acids. Germline CDR1 reads MDHEN; CDR2 reads SYDVKM. The CDR3 here is CASSSNSYAFF. Here the CDR3 DNA reads TGTGCCAGCAGTTCCAACAGCTACGCTTTCTTT.

A few counts support this clone. The chain combines TRBV6-1 with TRBJ2-1, with unresolved D. The CDR3 extends over 13 amino acids. The V end was cut by 0 bases, the J end by 12 bases, with 12 bases between. Per germline, CDR1 MNHNS and CDR2 SASEGT. DNA of the CDR3: TGTGCCAGCAGTGAAGCGGCCCCACTCGTGCAGTTCTTC. Translation gives CASSEAAPLVQFF.

This clone was seen a few times. The rearrangement uses TRBV28 and TRBJ1-2; D is unclear. The V and J ends lost 4 bases and 6 bases respectively, with 9 bases between them. The CDR3 extends over 12 amino acids. The V gene's germline CDR1 is MDHEN and CDR2 SYDVKM. The DNA of the CDR3 is TGTGCCAGCAGTTCCACAGCAGATGGCTACACCTTC. Its translation is CASSSTADGYTF.

This clone was recorded a few times. The V gene is TRBV15, the J gene TRBJ1-4; no clear D. V was cut by 2 bases and J by 5 bases, with 18 bases left in between. Germline V gene data show CDR1 as LNHNV and CDR2 as YYDKDF (reference sequence). This CDR3 is built from 17 residues. The CDR3, as DNA: TGTGCCACCAGCAGACAATCTCCCCGATTTTCGAATGAAAAACTGTTTTTT. Its translation: CATSRQSPRFSNEKLFF.

The V call is TRBV5-1, the J call TRBJ1-1, with no clear D. The V gene lost 5 bases and the J gene lost 0 bases, with 11 bases spanning the gap. CDR3 length: 14 residues. The germline V gene has CDR1 SGHRS and CDR2 YFSETQ. The CDR3 here is CASRPRAMNTEAFF. CDR3 in DNA: TGCGCCAGCAGGCCACGGGCCATGAACACTGAAGCTTTCTTT.

The V gene is TRBV7-3, the J gene TRBJ2-7, with 8 positions matching TRBD2. There are 13 residues in the CDR3. J lost 6 bases, V lost 3 bases, and 4 bases had no gene match. CDR1 is SGHTA, CDR2 FQGTGA, per germline. CDR3 loop: CASSLTSVGEQYF. CDR3 sequence (DNA): TGTGCCAGCAGCTTGACTAGCGTGGGCGAGCAGTACTTC.

The rearrangement joins TRBV7-9 to TRBJ2-2; no definite D call. The length of the CDR3 is 13 residues. V shed 3 bases and J shed 5 bases, with 7 bases lying between them. Germline CDR1 reads SEHNR; CDR2 reads FQNEAQ (reference sequence). As DNA, the CDR3 is TGTGCCAGCAGCTTTACACGAACCGGGGAGCTGTTTTTT. This gives the protein CASSFTRTGELFF.

This rearrangement joins TRBV7-2 to TRBJ1-2; D is uncertain. V lost 7 bases to trimming and J lost 4 bases, with 13 bases between them. This CDR3 comprises 13 residues. The germline V gene encodes CDR1 SGHTA and CDR2 FQGNSA. The CDR3 DNA reads TGTGCCAGCACCGAGGGAAACCTCTATGGCTACACCTTC. It translates to CASTEGNLYGYTF.

V gene TRBV5-6 combines with J gene TRBJ1-2; TRBD1 matches 8 bases. There are 14 residues in the CDR3. V trimming: 5 bases; J trimming: 6 bases; junction bases outside the gene matches: 9. The germline V gene has CDR1 SGHDT and CDR2 YYEEEE. CDR3 bases: TGTGCCAGCAGTCCCGACAGGGGACGGAATGGCTACACCTTC. The encoded protein is CASSPDRGRNGYTF.

The chain couples TRBV11-2 to TRBJ2-2, with 8 bases fitting TRBD2. The CDR3 length is 16 residues. In germline, CDR1 is SGHAT, CDR2 FQNNGV. V lost 5 bases to trimming and J lost 8 bases; unmatched junction nucleotides: 13. CDR3: CASSPLPSGSAGELFF. In DNA form, the CDR3 reads TGTGCCAGCAGCCCCCTCCCCAGCGGGAGTGCAGGGGAGCTGTTTTTT. The variable domain in full, with the rest retrieved from reference TRBV11-2 and TRBJ2-2, is EAGVAQSPRYKIIEKRQSVAFWCNPISGHATLYWYQQILGQGPKLLIQFQNNGVVDDSQLPKDRFSAERLKGVDSTLKIQPAKLEDSAVYLCASSPLPSGSAGELFFGEGSRLTVL.

There are a few counts of this clone. V gene TRBV10-3 combines with J gene TRBJ2-3, with unresolved D. Per germline, CDR1 ENHRY and CDR2 SYGVKD. The CDR3 extends over 13 amino acids. V was pared by 10 bases and J by 2 bases, with 13 bases between. In DNA form, the CDR3 reads TGTGCCAGCAGATGGTTAGCCACAGATACGCAGTATTTT. It translates to CASRWLATDTQYF.

This clone was detected only a few times. J is TRBJ2-1 and V is TRBV18; tentatively, D is TRBD1 (6 bases). From germline, CDR1 is KGHSH and CDR2 LQKENI. Trimming pared 5 bases from V and 7 bases from J, leaving 9 bases between. This CDR3 comprises 12 residues. The CDR3 is CASSEGENEQFF. The CDR3, as DNA: TGTGCCAGCTCAGAGGGGGAAAATGAGCAGTTCTTC.

This clone has more than one count but fewer than ten. The chain uses TRBV29-1 and TRBJ2-1, with 12 bases that match TRBD2. The CDR3 consists of 15 residues. Per the germline V gene, CDR1 is SQVTM and CDR2 is ANQGSEA. Unmatched junction bases numbered 14, after V lost 8 bases and J lost 9 bases. This CDR3 is CSITRLAGVQSEQFF. CDR3 DNA sequence: TGCAGCATAACCAGACTAGCGGGAGTTCAAAGTGAGCAGTTCTTC.

V usage is TRBV7-3 and J usage is TRBJ2-7; D is tentatively TRBD1 or TRBD2 (5 bases each). Trimming removed 5 bases from V and 5 bases from J, with 13 bases in between. This CDR3 is built from 13 residues. Looked up from germline, CDR1 is SGHTA and CDR2 is FQGTGA. CDR3 residues: CASSPQGANEQYF. The CDR3, as DNA: TGTGCCAGCAGCCCTCAGGGAGCCAACGAGCAGTACTTC.

This chain joins TRBV7-3 and TRBJ2-2, with a possible D match to TRBD2 (6 bases). Trimming shortened V by 2 bases and J by 3 bases, and 25 bases separated the two germline ends. Germline CDR1 reads SGHTA; CDR2 reads FQGTGA. The length of the CDR3 is 20 residues. The CDR3 region is CASSLYSPTVLTGDTGELFF. The DNA for the CDR3 is TGTGCCAGCAGCTTATATAGCCCGACAGTTTTAACGGGAGACACCGGGGAGCTGTTTTTT.

The V call is TRBV15, the J call TRBJ2-5; D is uncertain. The V end was cut by 1 base, the J end by 1 base, with 7 bases between. Germline CDR1 reads LNHNV; CDR2 reads YYDKDF (reference sequence). The CDR3 loop spans 14 amino acids. The CDR3 nucleotides are TGTGCCACCAGCAGAGCACACACCCAAGAGACCCAGTACTTC. It translates to CATSRAHTQETQYF.

This clone was recorded many times. The V gene is TRBV27, the J gene TRBJ1-4; D not resolved. Between the trimmed V and J ends, which lost 3 bases and 8 bases, there was a span of 16 bases. The CDR3 sequence is 15 residues long. Germline values: CDR1 MNHEY, CDR2 SMNVEV (reference sequence). CDR3 nucleotides: TGTGCCAGCAGTTTCTCGCCCGGGGTTGGGGAAAAACTGTTTTTT. Its translation: CASSFSPGVGEKLFF.

This clone was counted at least ten times. V gene TRBV5-4 combines with J gene TRBJ2-7, with 7 bases that match TRBD1. Germline values: CDR1 SGHNT, CDR2 YYREEE (reference sequence). V lost 2 bases to trimming and J lost 4 bases; unmatched junction nucleotides: 3. The length of the CDR3 is 13 residues. The CDR3 reads CASSLKTGYEQYF. CDR3 nucleotide sequence: TGTGCCAGCAGCTTAAAGACAGGGTACGAGCAGTACTTC. The full variable domain, in which reference TRBV5-4 and TRBJ2-7 provide the parts outside the CDR3, is ETGVTQSPTHLIKTRGQQVTLRCSSQSGHNTVSWYQQALGQGPQFIFQYYREEENGRGNFPPRFSGLQFPNYSSELNVNALELDDSALYLCASSLKTGYEQYFGPGTRLTVT.

This clone was recorded a few times. The J gene is TRBJ1-2, the V gene TRBV5-1, with D perhaps TRBD1 (5 bases). Trimming left V 6 bases short and J 7 bases short, with 16 bases between. CDR3 length: 13 residues. The germline CDR1 and CDR2 sequences are SGHRS and YFSETQ. CDR3 nucleotide sequence: TGCGCCAGCACCCCAGGGTCCGCCGGTGGCTACACCTTC. Its translation: CASTPGSAGGYTF.

Concerning this clone itself: A read error likely explains this, since a far larger clone differs by one base. The J gene is TRBJ2-1, the V gene TRBV6-1; D unresolved. The CDR3 extends over 11 amino acids. Germline CDR1 and CDR2: MNHNS and SASEGT. V was trimmed by 6 bases and J by 5 bases, leaving 5 bases between them. The CDR3, as DNA: TGTGCCAGCAGCCGCGACAATGAGCAGTTCTTC. Amino acid sequence: CASSRDNEQFF.